This is a list of T cell receptor beta chains from one sample in a study of shared clonotypes between healthy human individuals. Sequenced by immunoSEQ multiplex PCR; TCRdb stores in-frame clones only, minus some. The repertoire has approximately 2.1 million clones, approximately 95% of them found once; the top ten carry 0.3% to 0.4%. The sequencing sample was made of naive CD4+ T cells from PBMCs. The receptors were gathered from a man younger than 30 in good health. Some clones in this sample may be carry-over from other donors' samples. CDR3s leave out the opening cysteine and the closing phenylalanine or tryptophan. Where a row states a size, it is once, few, many or the class of an expanded clone; other rows omit it.

CDR3 length,V gene,clone size,CDR3 protein
11,TRBV6-1,-,ASSASVNEKLF
13,TRBV14,once,ASSPRTGSTDTQY
14,TRBV7-8,-,ASSRGRAAYNTEAF
14,TRBV2,-,ASRIQGAATNEKLF
14,TRBV11-2,-,ASSKLAPASTDTQY
18,TRBV4-1,-,ASSTRDRGRSSTAKNIQY
16,TRBV4-3,-,ASSQGSGAGSSTDTQY
15,TRBV4-1,-,ASSQDRRNSAKNIQY
13,TRBV19,-,ASSTRDRGSYEQY
13,TRBV27,-,ASSWGRSPGTEAF
13,TRBV11-2,once,ASRLAGDRSGEQY
13,TRBV27,-,ASSFGLAGSYEQY
15,TRBV11-2,once,ASSRRDFRSGANVLT
11,TRBV6-5,-,ASSYDRGTEAF
11,TRBV29-1,-,SVSGGGQETQY
12,TRBV11-2,-,ASTLERIYNEQF
16,TRBV5-1,once,ASSLIRRSGTGPYEQY
12,TRBV28,-,ASVRGAGNQPQH
14,TRBV29-1,-,SAKPWGLAGYNEQF
12,TRBV6-9,-,APECYNSTDTQY
13,TRBV7-9,once,ASSKWDTRTDTQY
14,TRBV28,-,ASSLLRQGGNQPQH
10,TRBV10-3,few,AISESGREAF
13,TRBV28,once,ASSPAGLRNTEAF
12,TRBV5-8,-,ASSFPGATDTQY
13,TRBV11-3,-,ASSPYRGRNQPQH
13,TRBV18,-,ASSPQLAGGNEQF
15,TRBV28,-,ASSSASDRALGNTIY
12,TRBV27,-,ASSLGWINQPQH
11,TRBV9,-,ASSVEPRVVQF
9,TRBV20-1,once,SARAVYGYT
12,TRBV10-3,-,AIRGTGGGNEQF